This passage covers 24 T cell receptor beta chains from one sample sequenced in a study of regulatory T cells in long-lasting Graves disease. Arm-PCR of CDR3 regions and iRepertoire HTBI primers were used to build TCR beta libraries. TCRdb reprocessed the multiplex PCR reads via MiXCR and lists one record per CDR3 protein. The data show some 450,000 distinct CDR3 sequences, roughly 17% seen once. Stated time point: newly diagnosed GD, antithyroid drugs for less than 3 months. TCR sequences were obtained from RNA taken from PBMCs. The same sample was also used in a study of T cells in Graves' hyperthyroidism and ophthalmopathy.

Specimen: peripheral blood mononuclear cells (PBMCs), collected at new diagnosis, from a patient treated with antithyroid drugs. The receptors were sampled from a woman aged 25 to 45 with Graves disease.

Ten or more counts support this clonotype. This chain links TRBV11-2 with TRBJ2-2, with TRBD2 matching over 9 bases. The germline V gene has CDR1 SGHAT and CDR2 FQNNGV. The CDR3 totals 15 residues. With 4 bases clipped from V and 7 bases from J, the junction kept 7 bases outside the gene matches. CDR3 residues: CASSSSGIGDGELFF. The CDR3 coding sequence is TGTGCCAGCAGCTCTAGCGGGATAGGGGACGGGGAGCTGTTTTTT.

This clonotype was seen only once. It may be a read error: a sequence one base away is much more abundant. DNA of the CDR3: TGTGCCAGCAGCCCGACTAACTCCTACAATGAGCGGTTCTTC. It is translated as CASSPTNSYNERFF. V gene TRBV3-1 combines with J gene TRBJ2-1; TRBD2 might be the D (5 bases). Per the germline V gene, CDR1 is LGHDT and CDR2 is YNNKEL (reference sequence). The CDR3 is made up of 14 amino acids.

This clonotype was observed at least ten times. At one of its ends the junction is not consistent with the germline gene, which may arise from a read error. V gene TRBV5-1 combines with J gene TRBJ2-3; 9 bases map to TRBD2. Germline CDR1 SGHRS, CDR2 YFSETQ. The CDR3 is 14 residues long. This chain's CDR3 is CASSFGTSRDTQYF. The DNA of the CDR3 is TGCGCCAGCAGCTTTGGGACTAGCAGAGATACGCAGTATTTT.

This clonotype came up many times. V gene TRBV28 combines with J gene TRBJ2-2; 9 positions match TRBD1. V was clipped by 3 bases and J by 6 bases; unmatched bases: 8. The CDR3 is 16 amino acids. CDR1 is MDHEN and CDR2 is SYDVKM in the germline V gene. The CDR3 DNA follows: TGTGCCAGCAGTTTTGAGGACAGGGGAGTGGCCGGGGAGCTGTTTTTT. This translates into CASSFEDRGVAGELFF. Looking up the rest from reference TRBV28 and TRBJ2-2 gives the full variable domain: DVKVTQSSRYLVKRTGEKVFLECVQDMDHENMFWYRQDPGLGLRLIYFSYDVKMKEKGDIPEGYSVSREKKERFSLILESASTNQTSMYLCASSFEDRGVAGELFFGEGSRLTVL.

This clonotype was counted ten times or more. V gene TRBV10-2 combines with J gene TRBJ2-5; TRBD2 matches at 13 bases. V shed 6 bases and J 3 bases; nucleotides not matched to a gene: 13. Germline assignment: CDR1 WSHSY and CDR2 SAAADI. The CDR3 loop spans 18 amino acids. CDR3 sequence reads: CASSPGLAGVGLEETQYF. The CDR3, as DNA: TGCGCCAGCAGCCCCGGACTAGCGGGAGTGGGGTTAGAAGAGACCCAGTACTTC.

This clonotype was picked up many times. The V and J genes are TRBV6-1 and TRBJ1-2; D gene uncertain. The V end lost 8 bases, the J end lost 3 bases, and 13 bases lay between the germline ends. The CDR3 consists of 13 residues. The germline V gene has CDR1 MNHNS and CDR2 SASEGT. The CDR3 reads CASRPWVDYGYTF. CDR3 nucleotides: TGTGCCAGCCGCCCATGGGTAGACTATGGCTACACCTTC.

This clonotype was seen only a few times. Just one base apart from a much larger clone, this may be a read error. The V gene is TRBV14, the J gene TRBJ2-7, with unresolved D. This CDR3 contains 18 residues. Looked up from germline, CDR1 is SGHDN and CDR2 is FVKESK. V lost 1 base and J 0 bases, leaving 19 bases between the germline ends. This CDR3 is CASSQVPRPELGSYEQYF. The CDR3 coding sequence is TGTGCCAGCAGCCAAGTTCCTAGGCCGGAACTGGGCTCCTACGAGCAGTACTTC.

Concerning this clonotype itself: A single base is all that separates this from a far larger clone, so a read error is likely. This chain connects TRBV14 to TRBJ2-5; D remains unclear. The V end was cut by 2 bases, the J end by 4 bases, with 5 bases between. Per germline, CDR1 SGHDN and CDR2 FVKESK. The CDR3 length is 12 residues. CDR3 region: CASSQYLETQYF. CDR3 bases: TGTGCCAGCAGCCAATATCTAGAGACCCAGTACTTC.

This clonotype was seen repeatedly, ten times or more. This chain links TRBV11-2 with TRBJ1-2; maybe TRBD1 (6 bases). Germline-derived CDR1 and CDR2 are SGHAT and FQNNGV. Trimming took 5 bases from V and 4 from J, leaving 23 bases between them. The length of the CDR3 is 17 residues. The DNA for the CDR3 is TGTGCCAGCAGCCCCCATTGGGAAACAGGGAACTTCTATGGCTACACCTTC. Protein: CASSPHWETGNFYGYTF.

This rearrangement joins TRBV29-1 to TRBJ1-4; D uncertain. The CDR3 has 11 residues. CDR1 and CDR2 (germline): SQVTM, ANQGSEA. V lost 4 bases and J 8 bases, leaving 8 bases between the germline ends. CDR3 sequence (DNA): TGCAGCGTTGGTCAGAGCGAAAAACTGTTTTTT. Translating it yields CSVGQSEKLFF.

This clonotype was recorded many times. The CDR3: CSARPLGHFYTF. As DNA, the CDR3 is TGCAGTGCTCGTCCCTTGGGACATTTCTACACCTTC. V and J are TRBV20-1 and TRBJ1-2; D might be TRBD1 (6 bases). The CDR3 is made up of 12 amino acids. With 5 bases removed from V and 10 bases from J, the gap between germline ends came to 17 bases. CDR1 is DFQATT, CDR2 SNEGSKA, per germline (reference sequence).

CDR3 in amino acids: CDPFGTAAYEQYF. CDR3 coding DNA: TGTGACCCCTTCGGGACAGCCGCCTACGAGCAGTACTTC. The V call is TRBV27, the J call TRBJ2-7; TRBD1 agrees at 7 bases. The CDR3 is made up of 13 amino acids. Germline loops: CDR1 MNHEY, CDR2 SMNVEV (reference sequence).

This clonotype came up many times. In DNA, the CDR3 is TGTGCCAGCAGCTTGACACGTTACTACGAGCAGTACTTC. Translation: CASSLTRYYEQYF. The rearrangement links TRBV28 to TRBJ2-7; the D is unclear. Deletions cut 6 bases from V and 3 bases from J, with 12 bases between. The V gene's germline CDR1 is MDHEN and CDR2 SYDVKM. The CDR3 is 13 residues long. The full variable domain, rest sourced from reference TRBV28 and TRBJ2-7, is DVKVTQSSRYLVKRTGEKVFLECVQDMDHENMFWYRQDPGLGLRLIYFSYDVKMKEKGDIPEGYSVSREKKERFSLILESASTNQTSMYLCASSLTRYYEQYFGPGTRLTVT.

This clonotype showed up many times. This chain links TRBV2 with TRBJ1-2; 7 bases agree with TRBD1. Per germline, CDR1 SNHLY and CDR2 FYNNEI. The CDR3 contains 14 residues. Unmatched junction bases numbered 4, after V lost 5 bases and J lost 1 base. CDR3 residues: CASSKGQDNYGYTF. The CDR3 coding sequence is TGTGCCAGCAGTAAAGGACAGGATAACTATGGCTACACCTTC.

This clonotype was detected only a few times. The chain joins TRBV12-3 or TRBV12-4 to TRBJ1-1; TRBD1 is a possible D gene (5 bases). V gave up 7 bases and J gave up 5 bases, with 17 bases separating them. The CDR3 contains 14 residues. The DNA for the CDR3 is TGTGCCAGCACCACGGAGGGGATTGCGACTGAAGCTTTCTTT. Translated, it gives CASTTEGIATEAFF.

V gene TRBV6-2 or TRBV6-3 combines with J gene TRBJ2-7; the match to TRBD2 covers 8 bases. Looked up from germline, CDR1 is MNHEY and CDR2 is SVGEGT. The CDR3 has 16 residues. Germline trimming cut 5 bases from V and 0 bases from J; bases unmatched to any gene: 9. Here the CDR3 reads CASSPPGGRISYEQYF. CDR3 nucleotide sequence: TGTGCCAGCAGTCCCCCTGGCGGGAGGATCTCCTACGAGCAGTACTTC.

In its sample, this clonotype was seen a few times. The rearrangement links TRBV6-5 to TRBJ1-4, with D perhaps TRBD1 (5 bases). The germline CDR1 and CDR2 sequences are MNHEY and SVGAGI. The length of the CDR3 is 15 residues. Trimming pared 0 bases from V and 8 bases from J, leaving 13 bases between. The CDR3 region is CASSYSWTGREKLFF. The CDR3 DNA is TGTGCCAGCAGTTACTCGTGGACGGGACGGGAAAAACTGTTTTTT.

V usage is TRBV15 and J usage is TRBJ1-2, with unresolved D. Germline CDR1 reads LNHNV; CDR2 reads YYDKDF (reference sequence). With 1 base removed from V and 2 bases from J, the gap between germline ends came to 5 bases. The CDR3 covers 13 residues. The CDR3, as DNA: TGTGCCACCAGCAGAGTCCTCAACTATGGCTACACCTTC. Amino acid sequence: CATSRVLNYGYTF.

This clonotype was picked up many times. The V gene is TRBV6-2 or TRBV6-3, the J gene TRBJ1-5; D call uncertain. This CDR3 has 14 amino acids. Trimming pared 8 bases from V and 0 bases from J, leaving 11 bases between. The germline V gene has CDR1 MNHEY and CDR2 SVGEGT. The CDR3 is CASYRVNSNQPQHF. The DNA for the CDR3 is TGTGCCAGCTACCGGGTGAATAGCAATCAGCCCCAGCATTTT.

J is TRBJ1-6 and V is TRBV7-9; 7 bases line up with TRBD1. The CDR3 sequence is 16 residues long. Germline CDR1 reads SEHNR; CDR2 reads FQNEAQ (reference sequence). The V and J ends lost 3 bases and 7 bases, in that order; junction bases with no gene match: 9. The DNA for the CDR3 is TGTGCCAGCAGCTTTACAGGGGAGATATTAAATTCACCCCTCCACTTT. It specifies CASSFTGEILNSPLHF. The whole variable domain, filled in from reference TRBV7-9 and TRBJ1-6, reads DTGVSQNPRHKITKRGQNVTFRCDPISEHNRLYWYRQTLGQGPEFLTYFQNEAQLEKSRLLSDRFSAERPKGSFSTLEIQRTEQGDSAMYLCASSFTGEILNSPLHFGNGTRLTVT.

Ten or more counts support this clonotype. The chain links TRBV20-1 to TRBJ2-7; possibly TRBD2 for D (6 bases). CDR3 length: 13 residues. Looked up from germline, CDR1 is DFQATT and CDR2 is SNEGSKA (reference sequence). V lost 5 bases and J lost 2, with 13 bases in between. The CDR3 bases are TGCAGTGCTTACCCGGGAGAGCCCTACGAGCAGTACTTC. Its protein product is CSAYPGEPYEQYF.

This clonotype was seen ten or more times. The chain combines TRBV4-2 with TRBJ1-5, with a possible D match to TRBD1 (5 bases). The CDR3 covers 20 residues. Trimming removed 1 base from V and 6 bases from J, with 28 bases in between. Per the germline V gene, CDR1 is LGHNA and CDR2 is YNFKEQ. CDR3 sequence reads: CASSQVVSGRGSLRRQPQHF. The CDR3 DNA is TGTGCCAGCAGCCAAGTAGTAAGCGGTCGGGGGTCTCTCAGGCGTCAGCCCCAGCATTTT.

There are many counts of this clonotype. The chain links TRBV28 to TRBJ2-7, with TRBD2 matching over 9 bases. CDR3 length: 15 amino acids. J was trimmed by 0 bases and V by 4 bases; bases with no gene match: 4. Germline lookup yields CDR1 MDHEN and CDR2 SYDVKM. The CDR3: CASSSKREDSYEQYF. CDR3 in DNA: TGTGCCAGCAGTTCCAAGCGGGAGGACTCCTACGAGCAGTACTTC.

This clonotype was detected ten times or more. The DNA of the CDR3 is TGTGCCAGCAGTGGCCTACAGGGTACTTCCTACGAGCAGTACTTC. It is translated as CASSGLQGTSYEQYF. The chain employs TRBV2 and TRBJ2-7, with D possibly TRBD1 on 6 matching bases. The germline V and J ends were trimmed by 4 bases and 1 base, with 14 bases remaining between them. This CDR3 comprises 15 residues. In germline, CDR1 is SNHLY, CDR2 FYNNEI.